Below are 20 T cell receptor beta chains sequenced from a single sample in a study of cytomegalovirus exposure and HLA in healthy donors. Sequencing used immunoSEQ multiplex PCR; TCRdb keeps in-frame clones, though not all of them. The table lists approximately 270,000 clones, approximately 84% of them singletons, with around 13% in the top ten. The source material was PBMCs. The receptors come from a man aged 18 to 35 in good health and CMV-seropositive.

The rearrangement joins TRBV28 to TRBJ2-5; either TRBD1 or TRBD2 may supply D (6 bases each). CDR1 MDHEN and CDR2 SYDVKM come from the germline V gene. The length of the CDR3 is 14 residues. The V end lost 2 bases, the J end lost 7 bases, and 14 bases lay between the germline ends. DNA of the CDR3: TGTGCCAGCAGTTTAGTACCGGGGGCGCCGACCCAGTACTTC. Residues: CASSLVPGAPTQYF.

The chain's CDR3 is CASSQKGRGDYNEQFF. The CDR3 DNA sequence: TGTGCCAGCAGCCAAAAAGGCAGGGGGGACTACAATGAGCAGTTCTTC. The chain carries TRBV14 and TRBJ2-1; possibly TRBD1 for D (7 bases). This CDR3 contains 16 residues. V lost 2 bases, J lost 3 bases, and 14 bases lay in between. Germline V gene data show CDR1 as SGHDN and CDR2 as FVKESK.

The chain is built from TRBV28 and TRBJ2-3; 12 bases align to TRBD2. This CDR3 spans 16 amino acids. V shed 5 bases and J 3 bases; nucleotides not matched to a gene: 6. Per germline, CDR1 MDHEN and CDR2 SYDVKM. The CDR3 region is CASSLAGGPGTDTQYF. In DNA form, the CDR3 reads TGTGCCAGCAGTCTAGCGGGAGGGCCGGGTACAGATACGCAGTATTTT.

The V call is TRBV5-1, the J call TRBJ2-7; the D is unclear. The V gene lost 4 bases and the J gene lost 0 bases, with 14 bases spanning the gap. The germline gives CDR1 SGHRS, CDR2 YFSETQ. This CDR3 spans 15 amino acids. The CDR3, as DNA: TGCGCCAGCAGCGGTACCTCGGGCAGCTCCTACGAGCAGTACTTC. Its translation is CASSGTSGSSYEQYF.

The chain links TRBV5-6 to TRBJ1-1; 8 positions agree with TRBD1. The junction had 7 bases not matched to a gene; V was cut back by 2 bases and J by 4 bases. Germline V gives CDR1 SGHDT, CDR2 YYEEEE. There are 15 residues in the CDR3. CDR3 residues: CASSFPQGAGTEAFF. The CDR3 DNA follows: TGTGCCAGCAGCTTCCCCCAGGGGGCGGGCACTGAAGCTTTCTTT.

This chain joins TRBV5-6 and TRBJ2-7; TRBD2 is a possible D gene (6 bases). V lost 1 base to trimming and J lost 6 bases, with 14 bases between them. The CDR3 loop spans 14 amino acids. The germline gives CDR1 SGHDT, CDR2 YYEEEE. The DNA of the CDR3 is TGTGCCAGCAGCTTGACACTAGCACCCGCCGAGCAGTACTTC. Translated, it gives CASSLTLAPAEQYF.

The chain couples TRBV5-5 to TRBJ1-3, with 7 nucleotides matching TRBD1. The CDR3 totals 15 residues. CDR1 is SGHKS and CDR2 is YYEKEE in the germline V gene (reference sequence). V lost 4 bases and J lost 1; bases outside the gene matches: 5. The CDR3 bases are TGTGCCAGCAGCGGGACAGTATTTTCTGGAAACACCATATATTTT. Protein sequence: CASSGTVFSGNTIYF.

The chain recombines TRBV15 with TRBJ2-5; either TRBD1 or TRBD2 may fit D (5 bases each). Germline V gives CDR1 LNHNV, CDR2 YYDKDF (reference sequence). Trimming removed 5 bases from V and 5 bases from J, with 12 bases in between. The CDR3 consists of 13 residues. The CDR3: CATSLGVRETQYF. The CDR3 DNA reads TGTGCCACCAGCCTGGGGGTTAGGGAGACCCAGTACTTC.

The chain is built from TRBV25-1 and TRBJ2-7; 7 bases align to TRBD2. Trimming took 6 bases from V and 7 from J; bases not matched to a gene: 3. The CDR3 runs 11 residues. The germline V gene has CDR1 MGHDK and CDR2 SYGVNS. The CDR3 sequence: CASRVGREQYF. For the CDR3, the DNA is TGTGCCAGCAGGGTCGGGAGGGAGCAGTACTTC.

The J gene is TRBJ2-3, the V gene TRBV5-4, with D uncertain. V gave up 5 bases and J gave up 0 bases, with 7 bases separating them. The CDR3 has 13 residues. Germline V lookup: CDR1 SGHNT, CDR2 YYREEE (reference sequence). CDR3 nucleotide sequence: TGTGCCAGCAGTCTCGACAGCACAGATACGCAGTATTTT. This translates into CASSLDSTDTQYF.

The chain carries TRBV9 and TRBJ2-5; TRBD2 agrees at 7 bases. The V and J ends lost 2 bases and 4 bases, in that order; junction bases with no gene match: 23. This CDR3 comprises 20 residues. The V gene's germline CDR1 is SGDLS and CDR2 YYNGEE. The CDR3 sequence is CASSVGRGVPAGRFSETQYF. The CDR3 nucleotides read TGTGCCAGCAGCGTCGGACGAGGGGTCCCAGCGGGGAGGTTTTCAGAGACCCAGTACTTC.

This clone was observed a few times. V gene TRBV5-6 combines with J gene TRBJ2-1; D not certain. This CDR3 has 16 amino acids. The V gene lost 1 base and the J gene lost 2 bases, with 13 bases spanning the gap. CDR1 and CDR2 (germline): SGHDT, YYEEEE. The CDR3 protein is CASSLNRQATYNEQFF. DNA of the CDR3: TGTGCCAGCAGCTTGAATCGGCAGGCGACCTACAATGAGCAGTTCTTC.

The CDR3 is CASTQGETQYF. The CDR3 bases are TGTGCCAGCACCCAGGGGGAGACCCAGTACTTC. This sequence joins TRBV7-2 and TRBJ2-5; D is perhaps TRBD1 (6 bases). The V gene lost 7 bases and the J gene lost 5 bases, with 8 bases spanning the gap. Per germline, CDR1 SGHTA and CDR2 FQGNSA. This CDR3 spans 11 amino acids. The complete variable domain, with remaining parts taken from reference TRBV7-2 and TRBJ2-5, reads GAGVSQSPSNKVTEKGKDVELRCDPISGHTALYWYRQSLGQGLEFLIYFQGNSAPDKSGLPSDRFSAERTGGSVSTLTIQRTQQEDSAVYLCASTQGETQYFGPGTRLLVL.

The chain employs TRBV6-4 and TRBJ2-3, with TRBD2 matching 11 bases. V shed 4 bases and J 5 bases; nucleotides not matched to a gene: 5. Germline V gene data show CDR1 as MRHNA and CDR2 as SNTAGT. CDR3 length equals 15 residues. The CDR3 loop reads CASSVLAGERDTQYF. The CDR3 DNA sequence: TGTGCCAGCAGTGTACTAGCGGGAGAGAGAGATACGCAGTATTTT.

This rearrangement joins TRBV30 to TRBJ1-1; D is uncertain. Trimming left V 3 bases short and J 9 bases short, with 11 bases between. This CDR3 spans 11 amino acids. Per germline, CDR1 GTSNPN and CDR2 SVGIG (reference sequence). The CDR3, as DNA: TGTGCCTGGAGCGGAGACCTACAAGCTTTCTTT. Translation: CAWSGDLQAFF.

A note on this clone: Other DNA sequences within the sample encode an identical CDR3. CDR3 bases: TGTGCCAGCAGTTTACTGGTGAACACTGAAGCTTTCTTT. It translates to CASSLLVNTEAFF. The chain employs TRBV27 and TRBJ1-1, with no clear D. In germline, CDR1 is MNHEY, CDR2 SMNVEV (reference sequence). The CDR3 extends over 13 amino acids. Trimming stripped 2 bases from V and 0 bases from J, with 4 bases between.

The gene calls are TRBV20-1 and TRBJ1-2, with D unclear. Germline loops: CDR1 DFQATT, CDR2 SNEGSKA (reference sequence). This CDR3 has 10 residues. Trimming removed 5 bases from V and 1 base from J, with 2 bases in between. The CDR3 loop is CSAYNYGYTF. The CDR3 nucleotides read TGCAGTGCTTATAACTATGGCTACACCTTC.

This clone was seen a few times. This chain connects TRBV30 to TRBJ1-1; TRBD1 aligns across 7 bases. CDR1 and CDR2 from the germline V gene are GTSNPN and SVGIG (reference sequence). The CDR3 is 13 amino acids. Trimming at V came to 5 bases and at J to 0 bases, leaving 3 bases not matched to a gene. CDR3 nucleotides: TGTGCCTGGGAGGGACAGATGAACACTGAAGCTTTCTTT. Translation gives CAWEGQMNTEAFF.

This sequence joins TRBV7-9 and TRBJ2-7; 8 bases agree with TRBD2. V trimming: 8 bases; J trimming: 0 bases; junction bases outside the gene matches: 6. CDR1 and CDR2 (germline): SEHNR, FQNEAQ (reference sequence). The CDR3 contains 14 residues. CDR3: CASRPSGSSYEQYF. The DNA of the CDR3 is TGTGCCAGCCGACCCAGCGGGAGCTCCTACGAGCAGTACTTC.

The V gene is TRBV4-3, the J gene TRBJ1-5; 8 bases align to TRBD1. The V and J ends lost 1 base and 6 bases, in that order; junction bases with no gene match: 2. The CDR3 is 14 residues long. Germline V lookup: CDR1 LGHNA, CDR2 YSLEER. The CDR3 sequence: CASSQVRGRQPQHF. The CDR3 coding sequence is TGCGCCAGCAGCCAAGTCAGGGGGCGTCAGCCCCAGCATTTT.